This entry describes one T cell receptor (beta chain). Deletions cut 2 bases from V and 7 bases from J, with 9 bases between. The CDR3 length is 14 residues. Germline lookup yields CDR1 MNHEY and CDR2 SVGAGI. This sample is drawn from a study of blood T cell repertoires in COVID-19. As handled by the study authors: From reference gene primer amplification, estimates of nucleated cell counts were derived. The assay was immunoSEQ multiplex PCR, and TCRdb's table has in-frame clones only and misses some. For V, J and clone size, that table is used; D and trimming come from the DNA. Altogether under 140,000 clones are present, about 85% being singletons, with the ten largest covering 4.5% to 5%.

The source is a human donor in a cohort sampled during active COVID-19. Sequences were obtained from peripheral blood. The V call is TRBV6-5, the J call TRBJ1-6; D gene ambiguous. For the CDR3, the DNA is TGTGCCAGCAGTTACGGTCAGGCGAATTCACCCCTCCACTTT. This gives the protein CASSYGQANSPLHF.